This is a list of T cell receptor beta chains from one sample in a study of cytomegalovirus exposure and HLA in healthy donors. Sequenced by immunoSEQ multiplex PCR; TCRdb stores in-frame clones only, minus some. This specimen shows 220,000 or so clones; the ten leading clones hold about 1%. The sample was PBMCs. Source of these receptors: a girl aged 2 to 9 in good health and CMV-seropositive. Both conserved end residues are part of each CDR3. A D gene is named only where the DNA matches it firmly.

v_call,d_call,j_call,cdr3_nt,cdr3_aa
TRBV5-1,TRBD2,TRBJ2-7,TGCGCCAGCAGCCCCCCCGGGGGGGGCGGATACGAGCAGTACTTC,CASSPPGGGGYEQYF
TRBV5-6,TRBD1,TRBJ2-2,TGTGCCAGCAGCTTGGGCAGGGGGCTCGACGGGGAGCTGTTTTTT,CASSLGRGLDGELFF
TRBV5-1,TRBD2,TRBJ2-7,TGCGCCAGCAGCCCCCGGACTAGCGGGAATATTGGTTACGAGCAGTACTTC,CASSPRTSGNIGYEQYF
TRBV9,.,TRBJ2-2,TGTGCCAGCTCTCGGGTTCCGGACACCGGGGAGCTGTTTTTT,CASSRVPDTGELFF
TRBV29-1,.,TRBJ1-1,TGCAGCGCCCTGGACAGATTGAACACTGAAGCTTTCTTT,CSALDRLNTEAFF
TRBV13,TRBD2,TRBJ2-7,TGTGCCAGCAGCCCTGGTTTGCGGGAGGGGCTCGAGCAGTACTTC,CASSPGLREGLEQYF
TRBV7-2,.,TRBJ2-7,TGTGCCAGCAGCTCCTTTGGTGGGAGCTCCTACGAGCAGTACTTC,CASSSFGGSSYEQYF
TRBV27,.,TRBJ1-4,TGTGCCAGCAGCTACGGGGGGTTAATGAGAAAACTGTTTTTT,CASSYGGLMRKLFF
TRBV28,.,TRBJ1-2,TGTGCCATACCTCAGGACAGTCCATATGGCTACACCTTC,CAIPQDSPYGYTF
TRBV5-4,TRBD1,TRBJ2-5,TGTGCCAGCAGCGGGGGACAGCAAGAGACCCAGTACTTC,CASSGGQQETQYF
TRBV27,TRBD2,TRBJ2-7,TGTGCCAGCAGTTCCCAGCGGGACCACTCCTACGAGCAGTACTTC,CASSSQRDHSYEQYF
TRBV27,.,TRBJ1-1,TGTGCCAGCAGGCACTTCGGCGGCACCATGAACACTGAAGCTTTCTTT,CASRHFGGTMNTEAFF
TRBV6-1,.,TRBJ1-3,TGTGCCAGCAGTGAAGGCAGCTCTGGAAACACCATATATTTT,CASSEGSSGNTIYF
TRBV4-1,TRBD2,TRBJ2-1,TGCGCCAGCAGCCTCCAAGGGGCTAGCGGGGACTACAATGAGCAGTTCTTC,CASSLQGASGDYNEQFF
TRBV6-5,TRBD1,TRBJ2-7,TGTGCCAGCAGTTACACAGGGACAGGGATCTCCTACGAGCAGTACTTC,CASSYTGTGISYEQYF
TRBV19,.,TRBJ1-2,TGTGCCAGTACCCATGATCCAGGGAATGGCTACACCTTC,CASTHDPGNGYTF
TRBV10-1,.,TRBJ1-5,TGCGCCAGCAGTGAGTTCGGCCGGGGTCAGCCCCAGCATTTT,CASSEFGRGQPQHF
TRBV30,TRBD2,TRBJ2-7,TGTGCCTGGAGGAGGGTAGTGGGACTAGCGGGAGGGTCTCACTACGAGCAGTACTTC,CAWRRVVGLAGGSHYEQYF
TRBV7-2,.,TRBJ2-7,TGTGCCAGCAGTAGGGACTCTGGAGCCTACGAGCAGTACTTC,CASSRDSGAYEQYF
TRBV15,TRBD1,TRBJ1-2,TGTGCCACCAGCAGAGGAGACAGGGGGGATCGTGAACGGGGACCTTATGGCTACACCTTC,CATSRGDRGDRERGPYGYTF
TRBV27,.,TRBJ2-7,TGTGCCAGCAGTTTCCGGGGGGCCAGCTCCTACGAGCAGTACTTC,CASSFRGASSYEQYF
TRBV4-2,.,TRBJ2-7,TGTGCCAGCAGCCAAGATCAGGTGGCTAGCGCCAACTACGAGCAGTACTTC,CASSQDQVASANYEQYF
TRBV2,TRBD1,TRBJ2-3,TGTGCCAGCAGTGAACTCGGGACAGGCAATACAGATACGCAGTATTTT,CASSELGTGNTDTQYF
TRBV5-1,TRBD2,TRBJ2-1,TGCGCCAGCAGCTTGGCCCAAGGACTAGCGGATTACAATGAGCAGTTCTTC,CASSLAQGLADYNEQFF
TRBV28,.,TRBJ2-7,TGTGCCAGCAGTTTAGTATTCACGGGACTGGGCTGGGAGCAGTACTTC,CASSLVFTGLGWEQYF
TRBV19,TRBD2,TRBJ2-1,TGTGCCAGTACTCCTAGCGGGAGTCTCCACAATGAGCAGTTCTTC,CASTPSGSLHNEQFF
TRBV14,.,TRBJ2-1,TGTGCCAGCAGCCAAGCAATCGGGAGCACCAATGAGCAGTTCTTC,CASSQAIGSTNEQFF